Below, one T cell receptor beta chain is given with its context. Antigen: not known. This sample stems from a study of T cells in Graves' hyperthyroidism and ophthalmopathy. About the research overall: Peripheral blood was collected at initial diagnosis, before any treatment. Overall study results and limits: Ophthalmopathy was model-predicted a median approximately 6.9 months pre-onset.

Patients with ophthalmopathy all had a Clinical Activity Score of at least 3, a NOSPECS grade of at least 4 and duration under 3 months. Lactation, pregnancy, other autoimmune disease or uncontrolled infection excluded patients. Amplification of TCR beta CDR3 regions used RNA as the template. HTBI primers drove first-round RT-PCR of the TCR CDR3. MiXCR, run by TCRdb on the multiplex PCR reads, gives a single entry per CDR3 protein. The top ten hold approximately 4.2% of the sample, which has about 610,000 distinct CDR3 sequences, around 15% seen once. V was cut by 5 bases and J by 3 bases, with 11 bases left in between. The CDR3 sequence is 13 residues long.

The specimen was blood. The sequence derives from a woman in her thirties or forties with Graves' ophthalmopathy. The rearrangement uses TRBV12-3 or TRBV12-4 and TRBJ2-7; a possible D gene is TRBD2 (6 bases). CDR3 loop: CASSGTLYYEQYF. Written as DNA, the CDR3 is TGTGCCAGCAGTGGGACTCTTTACTACGAGCAGTACTTC.